This T cell receptor beta chain appears in the sequencing data of a study of blood T cell repertoires in COVID-19. Study details: Samples came from the United States, Italy and Spain, spanning acute and convalescent COVID-19.

Resolution of symptoms, clearance, or two negative PCRs was present in recovered Cohort 3 donors. Germline V gene sequence: CDR1 KGHSH, CDR2 LQKENI. Unmatched junction bases numbered 18, after V lost 6 bases and J lost 2 bases. The CDR3 is 18 residues long. Produced via immunoSEQ multiplex PCR; TCRdb's table is partial and in-frame only. The table shows 150,000 to 200,000 clones, with roughly 84% occurring only once. This chain uses TRBV18 with TRBJ2-5; 7 positions match TRBD1. Sequencing was performed on PBMCs or T cells enriched from blood (not recorded which). This sequence originates from a man in his forties or fifties who had recovered from COVID-19. CDR3 loop: CASSPKISGTAIQETQYF. In nucleotides, the CDR3 is TGTGCCAGCTCCCCTAAGATTTCCGGGACAGCGATTCAAGAGACCCAGTACTTC.